Here is one T cell receptor (beta chain) with its context. This clone may be a read error of a much larger clone one base away. The sequenced template was RNA, covering the TCR beta CDR3 region. An initial RT-PCR round employing HTBI primers preceded a second-round multiplex PCR. One entry per CDR3 protein, called by TCRdb with MiXCR from the multiplex PCR reads. The data show 580,000 or so distinct CDR3 sequences, approximately 35% seen once. Germline CDR1 is SEHNR and CDR2 is FQNEAQ (reference sequence). Trimming stripped 8 bases from V and 3 bases from J, with 10 bases between. This CDR3 contains 12 residues. This specimen belongs to a study of Graves' ophthalmopathy and Graves' hyperthyroidism.

The sample taken for sequencing was peripheral blood or thyroid tissue (not recorded which). The sequence was collected from an adult man with Graves' hyperthyroidism. The chain has TRBV7-9 and TRBJ2-5; perhaps TRBD1 as D (6 bases). The CDR3 DNA sequence: TGTGCCAGCTGCCGGACAGAAGAGACCCAGTACTTC. It translates to CASCRTEETQYF.